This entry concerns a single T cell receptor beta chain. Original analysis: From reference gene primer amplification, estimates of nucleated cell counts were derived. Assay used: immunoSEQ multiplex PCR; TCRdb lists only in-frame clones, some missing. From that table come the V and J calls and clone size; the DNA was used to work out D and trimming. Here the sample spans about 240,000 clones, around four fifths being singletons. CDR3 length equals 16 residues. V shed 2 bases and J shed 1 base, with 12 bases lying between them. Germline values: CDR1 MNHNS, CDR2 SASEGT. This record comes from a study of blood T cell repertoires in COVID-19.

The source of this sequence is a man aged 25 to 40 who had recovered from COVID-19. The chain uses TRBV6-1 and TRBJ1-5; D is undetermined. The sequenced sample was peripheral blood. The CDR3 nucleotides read TGTGCCAGCAGTGAACGGAGAGGTATCAGCAATCAGCCCCAGCATTTT. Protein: CASSERRGISNQPQHF.